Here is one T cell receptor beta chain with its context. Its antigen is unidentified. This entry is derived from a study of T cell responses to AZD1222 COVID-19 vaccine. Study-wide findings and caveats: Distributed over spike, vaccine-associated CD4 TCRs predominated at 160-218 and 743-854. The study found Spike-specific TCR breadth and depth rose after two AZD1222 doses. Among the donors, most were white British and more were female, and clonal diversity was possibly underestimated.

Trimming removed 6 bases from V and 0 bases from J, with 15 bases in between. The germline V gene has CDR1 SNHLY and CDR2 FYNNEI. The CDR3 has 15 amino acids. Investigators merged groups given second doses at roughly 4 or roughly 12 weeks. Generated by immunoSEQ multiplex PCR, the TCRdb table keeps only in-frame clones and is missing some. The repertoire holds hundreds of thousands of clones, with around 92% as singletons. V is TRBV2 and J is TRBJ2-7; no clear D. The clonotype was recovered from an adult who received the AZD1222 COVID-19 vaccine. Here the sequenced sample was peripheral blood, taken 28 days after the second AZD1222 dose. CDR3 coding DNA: TGTGCCAGCAGACCTAGAGGAAGGGCCTCCTACGAGCAGTACTTC. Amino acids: CASRPRGRASYEQYF.